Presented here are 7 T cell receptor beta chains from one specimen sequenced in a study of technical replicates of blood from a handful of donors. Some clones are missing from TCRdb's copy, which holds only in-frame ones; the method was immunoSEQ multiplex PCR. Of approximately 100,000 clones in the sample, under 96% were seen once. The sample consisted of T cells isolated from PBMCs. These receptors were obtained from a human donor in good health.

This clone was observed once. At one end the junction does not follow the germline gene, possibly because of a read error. For the CDR3, the DNA is TGCGCCAGCCGGCTAATAGCGGCGGAAAACAATGGGCAGTTCTTC. It codes for CASRLIAAENNGQFF. The chain uses TRBV5-1 and TRBJ2-1; D is perhaps TRBD2 (6 bases). There are 15 residues in the CDR3. CDR1 is SGHRS, CDR2 YFSETQ, per germline.

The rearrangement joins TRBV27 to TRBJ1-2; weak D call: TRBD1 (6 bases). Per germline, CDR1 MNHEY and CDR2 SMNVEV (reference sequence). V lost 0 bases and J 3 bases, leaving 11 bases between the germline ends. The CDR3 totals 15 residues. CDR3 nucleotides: TGTGCCAGCAGTTTATCGATCGGGGGGCACTATGGCTACACCTTC. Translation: CASSLSIGGHYGYTF.

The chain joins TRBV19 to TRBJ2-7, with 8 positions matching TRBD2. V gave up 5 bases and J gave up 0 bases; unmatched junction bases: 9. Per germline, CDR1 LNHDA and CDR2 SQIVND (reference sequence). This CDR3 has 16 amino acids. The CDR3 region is CASSGLFTSGSYEQYF. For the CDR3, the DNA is TGTGCCAGTAGTGGACTATTCACTAGCGGCTCCTACGAGCAGTACTTC.

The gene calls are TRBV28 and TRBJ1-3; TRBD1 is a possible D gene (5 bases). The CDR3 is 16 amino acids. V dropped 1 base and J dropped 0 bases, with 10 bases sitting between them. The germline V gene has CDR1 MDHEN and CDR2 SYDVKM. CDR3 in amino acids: CASSLSQGSSGNTIYF. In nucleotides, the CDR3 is TGTGCCAGCAGTTTATCTCAGGGTAGCTCTGGAAACACCATATATTTT.

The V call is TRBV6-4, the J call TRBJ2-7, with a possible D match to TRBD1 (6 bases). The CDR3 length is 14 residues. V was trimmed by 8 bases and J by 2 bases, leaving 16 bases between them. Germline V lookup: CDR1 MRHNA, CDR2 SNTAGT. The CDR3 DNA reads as TGTGCCAGCCTTATCTTCCGGGACACCTACGAGCAGTACTTC. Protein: CASLIFRDTYEQYF.

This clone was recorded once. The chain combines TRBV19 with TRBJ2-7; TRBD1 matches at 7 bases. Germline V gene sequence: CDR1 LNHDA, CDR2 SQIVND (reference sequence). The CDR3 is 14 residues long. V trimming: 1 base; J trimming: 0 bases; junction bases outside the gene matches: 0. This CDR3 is CASSIAGGSYEQYF. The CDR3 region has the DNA TGTGCCAGTAGTATAGCAGGGGGCTCCTACGAGCAGTACTTC.

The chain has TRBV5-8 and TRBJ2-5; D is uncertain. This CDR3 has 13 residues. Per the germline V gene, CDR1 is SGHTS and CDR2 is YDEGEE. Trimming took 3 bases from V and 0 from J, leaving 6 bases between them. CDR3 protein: CASSSLYQETQYF. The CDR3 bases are TGTGCCAGCAGCTCCCTGTACCAAGAGACCCAGTACTTC.